This T cell receptor beta chain comes out of a study of T cell responses to AZD1222 COVID-19 vaccine. Sequencing was performed with immunoSEQ multiplex PCR; in TCRdb, only in-frame clones are kept and a portion is missing. The data hold some 250,000 clones, with 90% to 95% observed a single time. Trimming took off 3 bases at V and 4 bases at J, with 8 bases between the two ends. CDR1 is SGHRS, CDR2 YFSETQ, per germline. The CDR3 consists of 12 residues. This clone occurred once. This sequence was found in an adult who received the AZD1222 COVID-19 vaccine. Source: peripheral blood, taken 28 days after the second AZD1222 dose. J is TRBJ2-7 and V is TRBV5-1; TRBD1 might be the D (5 bases). CDR3 DNA sequence: TGCGCCAGCAGCTCTGCAGGGTACGAGCAGTACTTC. It translates to CASSSAGYEQYF.